Below are 28 T cell receptor beta chains sequenced from a single sample in a study of PD-L1 blockade in urothelial cancer. Method: immunoSEQ multiplex PCR; TCRdb's copy keeps in-frame clones and lacks some. The data show about 50,000 clones, 70% to 85% seen once. The sequences come from PBMCs, collected around atezolizumab (anti-PD-L1) treatment. The receptors come from a man between 70 and 80 years old with urothelial cancer.

V and J are TRBV4-1 and TRBJ1-2; D ambiguous. Trimming pared 1 base from V and 7 bases from J, leaving 13 bases between. Germline V gene lookup returns CDR1 MGHRA and CDR2 YSYEKL. The CDR3 sequence is 14 residues long. The CDR3 loop reads CASSQVRGSGGYTF. The CDR3 DNA reads as TGCGCCAGCAGCCAAGTCCGGGGATCAGGTGGCTACACCTTC.

The chain combines TRBV7-8 with TRBJ2-7; no reliable D call. There are 13 residues in the CDR3. Germline V gene sequence: CDR1 SGHVS, CDR2 FQNEAQ. V dropped 5 bases and J dropped 2 bases, with 10 bases sitting between them. The CDR3 nucleotides are TGTGCCAGCAGCCTGACATCGGCCTACGAGCAGTACTTC. Protein product: CASSLTSAYEQYF.

The V and J genes are TRBV28 and TRBJ2-2; 11 bases match TRBD2. V lost 5 bases to trimming and J lost 7 bases; unmatched junction nucleotides: 3. The CDR3 spans 14 residues. The germline V gene has CDR1 MDHEN and CDR2 SYDVKM. The CDR3 DNA follows: TGTGCCAGCAGTGTGACTAGCGGGAACGGGGAGCTGTTTTTT. This gives the protein CASSVTSGNGELFF. The variable domain in full, completed from reference TRBV28 and TRBJ2-2, reads DVKVTQSSRYLVKRTGEKVFLECVQDMDHENMFWYRQDPGLGLRLIYFSYDVKMKEKGDIPEGYSVSREKKERFSLILESASTNQTSMYLCASSVTSGNGELFFGEGSRLTVL.

In its sample, this clone was seen a few times. The chain couples TRBV6-6 to TRBJ1-1; D may be TRBD1 (5 bases). Per germline, CDR1 MNHNY and CDR2 SVGAGI (reference sequence). The germline V and J ends were trimmed by 7 bases and 5 bases, with 20 bases remaining between them. This CDR3 is built from 15 residues. The CDR3 here is CASTPTRVSSTEAFF. The CDR3 nucleotides read TGTGCCAGCACTCCTACCAGGGTATCTAGTACTGAAGCTTTCTTT.

The rearrangement uses TRBV5-6 and TRBJ2-3, with 8 bases fitting TRBD2. Germline values: CDR1 SGHDT, CDR2 YYEEEE. The CDR3 loop spans 15 amino acids. Germline trimming cut 1 base from V and 1 base from J; bases unmatched to any gene: 2. The CDR3 nucleotides read TGTGCCAGCAGCTTGAAAGCGGGGGGCACAGATACGCAGTATTTT. It encodes CASSLKAGGTDTQYF.

This clone appeared a few times. V is TRBV7-2 and J is TRBJ1-6, with a tentative D call TRBD1 (6 bases). Per germline, CDR1 SGHTA and CDR2 FQGNSA. The CDR3 spans 18 residues. V lost 2 bases and J lost 6, with 20 bases in between. CDR3 DNA sequence: TGTGCCAGCAGCTTACTTTTCGGGGGGGCGCAAGTTAATTCACCCCTCCACTTT. Protein: CASSLLFGGAQVNSPLHF.

V is TRBV19 and J is TRBJ1-2; 12 bases agree with TRBD1. CDR3 length: 16 amino acids. Germline CDR1 LNHDA, CDR2 SQIVND (reference sequence). With V trimmed by 5 bases and J by 4 bases, 8 bases remained unmatched. For the CDR3, the DNA is TGTGCCAGTAGTCTCCCCGGGACAGGGGGCATCTATGGCTACACCTTC. Amino acid sequence: CASSLPGTGGIYGYTF.

This rearrangement joins TRBV11-2 to TRBJ2-1; TRBD2 aligns across 12 bases. CDR3 size: 15 residues. Trimming at V came to 5 bases and at J to 6 bases, leaving 5 bases not matched to a gene. Germline assignment: CDR1 SGHAT and CDR2 FQNNGV. The CDR3 region is CASSVTSGRFNEQFF. As DNA, the CDR3 is TGTGCCAGCAGCGTTACTAGCGGGAGGTTCAATGAGCAGTTCTTC.

A single count supports this clone. The V and J genes are TRBV11-3 and TRBJ1-1; D possibly corresponds to TRBD1 (6 bases). The CDR3 is made up of 15 amino acids. Trimming shortened V by 5 bases and J by 0 bases, and 13 bases separated the two germline ends. CDR1 SGHNT and CDR2 YENEEA come from the germline V gene. The CDR3 nucleotides are TGTGCCAGCAGCCCCTCCAGGGGCATGAACACTGAAGCTTTCTTT. This codes for CASSPSRGMNTEAFF. Filled out from reference TRBV11-3 and TRBJ1-1, the complete variable domain reads EAGVVQSPRYKIIEKKQPVAFWCNPISGHNTLYWYLQNLGQGPELLIRYENEEAVDDSQLPKDRFSAERLKGVDSTLKIQPAELGDSAVYLCASSPSRGMNTEAFFGQGTRLTVV.

The chain uses TRBV2 and TRBJ2-1; 10 positions agree with TRBD2. The CDR3 covers 15 residues. The germline V gene has CDR1 SNHLY and CDR2 FYNNEI. The J segment lost 11 bases and the V segment lost 3 bases, leaving 10 bases of the junction unmatched. CDR3 sequence reads: CASSEVAGGLVKQFF. The CDR3 DNA sequence: TGTGCCAGCAGTGAGGTAGCGGGGGGACTAGTCAAGCAGTTCTTC.

The chain uses TRBV27 and TRBJ1-5, with D possibly matching TRBD1 (6 bases). The CDR3 sequence is 13 residues long. Trimming took 4 bases from V and 5 from J, leaving 9 bases between them. The germline gives CDR1 MNHEY, CDR2 SMNVEV (reference sequence). The CDR3 reads CASSSQGYQPQHF. CDR3 DNA sequence: TGTGCCAGCAGTTCACAGGGCTATCAGCCCCAGCATTTT.

The chain links TRBV10-3 to TRBJ1-5; D not resolved. Between the trimmed V and J ends, which lost 3 bases and 4 bases, there was a span of 7 bases. From germline, CDR1 is ENHRY and CDR2 SYGVKD. The CDR3 loop spans 13 amino acids. CDR3 sequence reads: CAISETTNQPQHF. In DNA, the CDR3 is TGTGCCATCAGTGAAACGACAAATCAGCCCCAGCATTTT.

On this clone itself: Other DNA sequences from this sample encode an identical CDR3 as well. The J gene is TRBJ1-2, the V gene TRBV19, with TRBD1 as a possible D gene (5 bases). Trimming pared 3 bases from V and 8 bases from J, leaving 7 bases between. The germline V gene encodes CDR1 LNHDA and CDR2 SQIVND (reference sequence). The CDR3 covers 11 residues. CDR3 in DNA: TGTGCCAGTAGTATCCGGGGGGGCTACACCTTC. Translation: CASSIRGGYTF. Complete variable domain (other parts from reference TRBV19 and TRBJ1-2): DGGITQSPKYLFRKEGQNVTLSCEQNLNHDAMYWYRQDPGQGLRLIYYSQIVNDFQKGDIAEGYSVSREKKESFPLTVTSAQKNPTAFYLCASSIRGGYTFGSGTRLTVV.

The rearrangement uses TRBV5-1 and TRBJ2-1; the match to TRBD2 covers 9 bases. Germline V gene data show CDR1 as SGHRS and CDR2 as YFSETQ. The junction had 4 bases not matched to a gene; V was cut back by 0 bases and J by 0 bases. This CDR3 contains 17 residues. CDR3 residues: CASSLDGGGGSYNEQFF. CDR3 DNA sequence: TGCGCCAGCAGCTTGGACGGCGGGGGGGGCTCCTACAATGAGCAGTTCTTC. Full variable domain (remainder filled in from reference TRBV5-1 and TRBJ2-1): KAGVTQTPRYLIKTRGQQVTLSCSPISGHRSVSWYQQTPGQGLQFLFEYFSETQRNKGNFPGRFSGRQFSNSRSEMNVSTLELGDSALYLCASSLDGGGGSYNEQFFGPGTRLTVL.

There are a few counts of this clone. J is TRBJ2-2 and V is TRBV27; 12 bases fit TRBD2. In germline, CDR1 is MNHEY, CDR2 SMNVEV (reference sequence). V lost 5 bases, J lost 7 bases, and 5 bases stayed unmatched. This CDR3 has 15 amino acids. CDR3 DNA sequence: TGTGCCAGCAGTCCTTTGACTAGCGGGGGCGGGGAGCTGTTTTTT. Translation: CASSPLTSGGGELFF.

V and J are TRBV2 and TRBJ2-5, with a possible D match to TRBD2 (5 bases). V lost 3 bases and J lost 6, with 14 bases in between. The CDR3 has 14 residues. The germline CDR1 and CDR2 sequences are SNHLY and FYNNEI. The CDR3 DNA reads TGTGCCAGCAGTGAGGTCAGACTAAGCCAGACCCAGTACTTC. Its translation is CASSEVRLSQTQYF.

The V call is TRBV14, the J call TRBJ2-1; 8 bases line up with TRBD2. This CDR3 contains 17 residues. Trimming took 2 bases from V and 2 from J; bases not matched to a gene: 8. From germline, CDR1 is SGHDN and CDR2 FVKESK. CDR3 in amino acids: CASSQRPAGVTYNEQFF. The CDR3, as DNA: TGTGCCAGCAGCCAAAGGCCAGCGGGAGTGACCTACAATGAGCAGTTCTTC.

V and J are TRBV7-2 and TRBJ2-6; 9 nucleotides line up with TRBD1. V lost 11 bases and J lost 3; bases outside the gene matches: 11. The CDR3 has 16 amino acids. Germline V gene sequence: CDR1 SGHTA, CDR2 FQGNSA. CDR3 bases: TGTGCCGCGGCCGGGACAGGGCTGGGTGGGGCCAACGTCCTGACTTTC. The encoded protein is CAAAGTGLGGANVLTF. Drawing the rest from reference TRBV7-2 and TRBJ2-6, the complete variable domain is GAGVSQSPSNKVTEKGKDVELRCDPISGHTALYWYRQSLGQGLEFLIYFQGNSAPDKSGLPSDRFSAERTGGSVSTLTIQRTQQEDSAVYLCAAAGTGLGGANVLTFGAGSRLTVL.

This clone has more than one count but fewer than ten. This sequence joins TRBV5-4 and TRBJ2-5; 9 bases are shared with TRBD1. CDR1 and CDR2 from the germline V gene are SGHNT and YYREEE (reference sequence). There are 15 residues in the CDR3. Trimming took 4 bases from V and 1 from J; bases not matched to a gene: 5. CDR3 protein: CASSTGQGRQETQYF. CDR3 in DNA: TGTGCCAGCAGCACGGGACAGGGTCGCCAAGAGACCCAGTACTTC.

V gene TRBV4-3 combines with J gene TRBJ1-4; D gene unclear. The CDR3 has 14 residues. Germline V CDR1 and CDR2: LGHNA, YSLEER. The V gene lost 1 base and the J gene lost 7 bases, with 10 bases spanning the gap. This chain's CDR3 is CASSQGAGGEKLFF. The DNA of the CDR3 is TGCGCCAGCAGCCAAGGGGCTGGAGGTGAAAAACTGTTTTTT.

The V and J genes are TRBV11-1 and TRBJ2-7; a possible D gene is TRBD2 (6 bases). The V and J ends lost 5 bases and 1 base respectively, with 12 bases between them. Germline CDR1 SGHAT, CDR2 FQDESV (reference sequence). This CDR3 is 14 amino acids long. The CDR3 reads CASSAPAGSYEQYF. CDR3 DNA: TGTGCCAGCAGCGCCCCGGCGGGATCCTACGAGCAGTACTTC.

The CDR3 DNA reads as TGCGCCAGCAGCCAAGATGGGACAGGGCAAAAACTAGCCAAAAACATTCAGTACTTC. Amino acid sequence: CASSQDGTGQKLAKNIQYF. The rearrangement joins TRBV4-3 to TRBJ2-4; 9 positions agree with TRBD1. V lost 0 bases, J lost 0 bases, and 9 bases stayed unmatched. Looked up from germline, CDR1 is LGHNA and CDR2 is YSLEER. CDR3 length: 19 residues.

The chain recombines TRBV19 with TRBJ1-1, with 9 bases aligning to TRBD1. CDR1 is LNHDA, CDR2 SQIVND, per germline (reference sequence). CDR3 length: 15 amino acids. V shed 9 bases and J 5 bases; nucleotides not matched to a gene: 13. The CDR3 DNA reads TGTGCCAGCACCGGACAGGGGATAAGGGAAACTGAAGCTTTCTTT. Its translation is CASTGQGIRETEAFF.

CDR3: CASSPHRGSSYNEQFF. In DNA form, the CDR3 reads TGTGCCAGCAGCCCTCACAGGGGAAGCTCCTACAATGAGCAGTTCTTC. The chain employs TRBV14 and TRBJ2-1, with 7 bases matching TRBD1. CDR3 size: 16 residues. The V gene end was trimmed by 4 bases and the J gene end by 0 bases; junction bases not matched to a gene: 6. Looked up from germline, CDR1 is SGHDN and CDR2 is FVKESK.

This CDR3 is CASSTIQTGYGYTF. Here the CDR3 DNA reads TGCGCCAGCAGTACTATCCAAACGGGCTATGGCTACACCTTC. V and J are TRBV4-1 and TRBJ1-2; D remains ambiguous. In germline, CDR1 is MGHRA, CDR2 YSYEKL. V dropped 6 bases and J dropped 4 bases, with 15 bases sitting between them. The CDR3 has 14 amino acids.

CDR3 loop: CASSYGGGNQPQHF. As DNA, the CDR3 is TGTGCCAGCAGCTACGGGGGAGGAAATCAGCCCCAGCATTTT. The chain combines TRBV7-2 with TRBJ1-5; D perhaps matches TRBD1 (5 bases). Between the trimmed V and J ends, which lost 4 bases and 4 bases, there was a span of 11 bases. The CDR3 has 14 amino acids. CDR1 is SGHTA, CDR2 FQGNSA, per germline.

The chain is built from TRBV11-2 and TRBJ2-3; tentatively, D is TRBD2 (5 bases). V lost 4 bases and J lost 1, with 9 bases in between. Germline V CDR1 and CDR2: SGHAT, FQNNGV. The length of the CDR3 is 14 residues. DNA of the CDR3: TGTGCCAGCAGCTCGTCGCGGGGCACAGATACGCAGTATTTT. Its protein is CASSSSRGTDTQYF.

The chain carries TRBV7-9 and TRBJ2-3, with 10 bases fitting TRBD2. The V gene end was trimmed by 6 bases and the J gene end by 4 bases; junction bases not matched to a gene: 19. The CDR3 is 19 amino acids. Germline-derived CDR1 and CDR2 are SEHNR and FQNEAQ (reference sequence). The chain's CDR3 is CASRKAGTASGGAADTQYF. The CDR3 nucleotides read TGTGCCAGCAGAAAAGCCGGGACAGCCAGCGGGGGGGCCGCAGATACGCAGTATTTT.